This T cell receptor (beta chain) was retrieved from a study of shared clonotypes between healthy human individuals (TCRdb year 2020). About the study as a whole: A couple of women and three men aged 18 to 49 years were included in the cohort. Libraries were prepared and TCR repertoires were sequenced by different laboratories using diverse techniques, in order to increase sequencing depth and limit assay-specific biases. Blood TCR repertoires of a handful of healthy adults were deeply sequenced to estimate repertoire size and the extent of clonotype sharing between individuals. For each donor, three plates each were used for CD4 naive and CD4 memory, two plates were used for CD8 naive, and one plate was used for CD8 memory. Between about 0.9 and 10 billion PBMCs per donor were obtained by leukapheresis.

The CDR3, from cysteine to phenylalanine, totals 15 residues. Only the CDR3 DNA is retained, 45 bases long and in frame from the first base. Reading the germline V gene gives CDR1 MGHDK and CDR2 SYGVNS. At the junction V is shortened by 3 bases and J by 3 bases, with 15 bases in between. General findings and caveats noted by the study authors: Compared with non-shared clonotypes, clonotypes shared by all four sorted-subset donors had higher generation probabilities. Pairwise subsampling indicated that sequencing depth was expected to affect the degree of clonotype sharing among donors. Incomplete sequencing was indicated by rarefaction of sorted-subset datasets, despite the large sequencing depth. The genetic and exposure-history diversity represented was limited by the small number of donors. Larger estimated clonotype richness was generally found for naive subsets than for memory subsets. Only blood was sampled, and tissue TCR repertoires likely differ from those in blood. Approximately 5% of naive CD4, 3% to 4% of naive CD8, 2.3% of memory CD4, and 0.35% to 0.5% of memory CD8 clonotypes were shared across several donors.

A note on this clone: Its cognate antigen has yet to be identified. Nothing much larger sits one base from this clone, and base qualities are not available.

CD8 naive samples were obtained by positive selection for CCR7 among CD45RO-negative cells, yielding a CD45RA+CCR7+ population from which TemRA cells were excluded. The donors were healthy, HIV-negative adults with no recently reported acute infections or vaccinations. Only Caucasian adults living in Nashville, Tennessee, USA were represented among the donors. Blood was collected by leukapheresis, and PBMCs were isolated by Ficoll-Histopaque density gradient centrifugation and then cryopreserved in liquid nitrogen vapor phase. Purity and quantity of every magnetically sorted T cell population were checked by analytical flow cytometry. Genomic DNA was isolated from every sorted fraction and measured by UV absorbance on a Nanodrop 2000c. TCR CDR3 regions were amplified from genomic DNA by multiplex PCR using the deep immunoSEQ assay. For each cell subset, the extracted genomic DNA was distributed evenly across all wells of several immunoSEQ 96-well plates, and each plate served as one replicate. Each replicate PCR for sorted subsets received roughly 0.2 ug genomic DNA, equal to tens of thousands of T cell genomes. Purified libraries were quantified with a Qubit 3.0 fluorometer, sized on a Bioanalyzer 2100, and re-quantified with the KAPA Library Quantification kit. Every immunoSEQ 96-well plate was sequenced on a dedicated single-read 150-cycle Illumina NextSeq 550 flow cell. The paper's processing steps were these. Because only junctional sequences without quality scores were contained in the immunoSEQ output, filtering matching that applied to full-length reads could not be performed. Sequences were annotated with PyIR, a Python wrapper for IgBLAST v1.9, using IMGT germline references to assign V/J genes and CDR3. Reads were removed for weak V/J assignments (E-value above 1e-6), missing CDR3, stop codons, out-of-frame junctions, or ambiguous translated residues. A V3J clonotype was defined by an identical inferred V gene, J gene, and CDR3 amino acid sequence. The percentage overlap between two repertoires was calculated by dividing the number of shared unique clonotypes by the size of the smaller repertoire. Repertoire richness was assessed with RTK rarefaction, the Chao1 estimator, and Recon v2.1 estimates of unobserved clonotypes. Generation probabilities for all TCRbeta clonotypes obtained by the gDNA method from a few donors were computed using OLGA. Sourced from immuneACCESS, this table was stored by TCRdb with only in-frame sequences that have V and J called. A share of the clones is absent; for the studies checked, an unresolved V gene accounts for under half, and the remainder has no known explanation. The V and J calls and clone size come from that table; D and trimming were worked out from the DNA. Present in this sample are 600,000 or so clones, 95% to 98% of which were seen just once. The top ten constitute 0.3% to 0.35% of the sample.

The rearranged chain carries TRBV25-1 and TRBJ2-7; TRBD2 is a weak D gene call, 5 bases matching. Sequencing was done on a sample of naive CD8+ T cells sorted from blood. The sample's cell subset or site label, decoded: CD45RA+CCR7+. This sequence originates from a young man in good health. The CDR3 amino acid sequence is: CASSETVGSLYEQYF. The bases read TGTGCCAGCAGTGAGACGGTGGGGAGCCTCTACGAGCAGTACTTC.